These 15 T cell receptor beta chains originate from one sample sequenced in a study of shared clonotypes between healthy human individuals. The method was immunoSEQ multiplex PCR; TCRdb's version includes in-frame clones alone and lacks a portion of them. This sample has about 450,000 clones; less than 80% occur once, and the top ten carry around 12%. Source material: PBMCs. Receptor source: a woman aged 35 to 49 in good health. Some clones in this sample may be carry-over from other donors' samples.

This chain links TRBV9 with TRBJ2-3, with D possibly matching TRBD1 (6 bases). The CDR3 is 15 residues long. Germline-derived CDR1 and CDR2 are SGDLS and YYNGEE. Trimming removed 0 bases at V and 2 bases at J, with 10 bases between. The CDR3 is CASSVGGTHTDTQYF. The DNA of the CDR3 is TGTGCCAGCAGCGTAGGTGGGACACACACAGATACGCAGTATTTT. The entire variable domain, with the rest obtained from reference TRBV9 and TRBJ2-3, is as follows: DSGVTQTPKHLITATGQRVTLRCSPRSGDLSVYWYQQSLDQGLQFLIQYYNGEERAKGNILERFSAQQFPDLHSELNLSSLELGDSALYFCASSVGGTHTDTQYFGPGTRLTVL.

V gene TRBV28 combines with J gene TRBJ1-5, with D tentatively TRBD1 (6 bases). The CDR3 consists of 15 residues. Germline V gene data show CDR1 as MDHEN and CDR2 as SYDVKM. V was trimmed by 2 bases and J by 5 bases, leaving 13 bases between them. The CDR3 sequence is CASSLTDRLYQPQHF. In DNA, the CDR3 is TGTGCCAGCAGTTTAACCGACAGGCTTTATCAGCCCCAGCATTTT.

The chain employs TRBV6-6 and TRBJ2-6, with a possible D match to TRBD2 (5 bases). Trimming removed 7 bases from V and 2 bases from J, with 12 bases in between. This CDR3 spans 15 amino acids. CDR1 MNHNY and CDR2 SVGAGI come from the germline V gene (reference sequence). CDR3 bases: TGTGCCAGCACAAAGGACTTGACTGGGGCCAACGTCCTGACTTTC. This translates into CASTKDLTGANVLTF.

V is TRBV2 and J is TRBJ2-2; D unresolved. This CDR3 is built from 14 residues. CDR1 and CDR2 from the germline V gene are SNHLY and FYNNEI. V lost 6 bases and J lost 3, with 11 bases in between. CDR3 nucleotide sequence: TGTGCCAGCAGGGTGACGATTCACACCGGGGAGCTGTTTTTT. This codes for CASRVTIHTGELFF.

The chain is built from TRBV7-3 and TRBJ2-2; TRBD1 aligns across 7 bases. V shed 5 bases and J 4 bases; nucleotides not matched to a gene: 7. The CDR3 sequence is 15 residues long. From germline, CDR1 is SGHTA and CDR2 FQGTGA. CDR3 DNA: TGTGCCAGCAGCCCCAGGGGGTTCGGCACCGGGGAGCTGTTTTTT. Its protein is CASSPRGFGTGELFF.

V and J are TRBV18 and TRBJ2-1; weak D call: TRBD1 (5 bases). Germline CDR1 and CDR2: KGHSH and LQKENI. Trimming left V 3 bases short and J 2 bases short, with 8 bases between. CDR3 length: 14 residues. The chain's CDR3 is CASSPGPTYNEQFF. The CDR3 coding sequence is TGTGCCAGCTCACCGGGGCCGACCTACAATGAGCAGTTCTTC. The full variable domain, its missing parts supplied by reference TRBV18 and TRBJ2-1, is NAGVMQNPRHLVRRRGQEARLRCSPMKGHSHVYWYRQLPEEGLKFMVYLQKENIIDESGMPKERFSAEFPKEGPSILRIQQVVRGDSAAYFCASSPGPTYNEQFFGPGTRLTVL.

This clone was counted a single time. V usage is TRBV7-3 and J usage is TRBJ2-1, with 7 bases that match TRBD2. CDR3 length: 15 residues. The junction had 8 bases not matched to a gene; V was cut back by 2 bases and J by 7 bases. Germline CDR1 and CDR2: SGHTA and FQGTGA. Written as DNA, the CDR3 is TGTGCCAGCAGCTTAGCGGGAGTCACCACTAATGAGCAGTTCTTC. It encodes CASSLAGVTTNEQFF.

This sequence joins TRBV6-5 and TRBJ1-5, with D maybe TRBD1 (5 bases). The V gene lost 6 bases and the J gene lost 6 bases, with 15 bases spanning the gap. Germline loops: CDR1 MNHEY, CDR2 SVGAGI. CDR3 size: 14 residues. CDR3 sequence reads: CASSRFRDTQPQHF. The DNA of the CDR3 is TGTGCCAGCAGCCGCTTCAGGGATACTCAGCCCCAGCATTTT.

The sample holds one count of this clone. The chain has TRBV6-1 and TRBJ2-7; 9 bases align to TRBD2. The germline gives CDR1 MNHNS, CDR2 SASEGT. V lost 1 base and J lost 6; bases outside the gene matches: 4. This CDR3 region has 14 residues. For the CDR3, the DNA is TGTGCCAGCAGTGAAGTGGCGGGAGGGTTCGAGCAGTACTTC. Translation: CASSEVAGGFEQYF.

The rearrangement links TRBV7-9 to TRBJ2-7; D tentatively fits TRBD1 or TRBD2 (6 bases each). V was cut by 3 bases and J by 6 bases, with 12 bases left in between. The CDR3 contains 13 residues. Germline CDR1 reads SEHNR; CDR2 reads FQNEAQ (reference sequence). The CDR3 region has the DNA TGTGCCAGCAGCTTTGGGGGGCTGGGCGAGCAGTACTTC. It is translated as CASSFGGLGEQYF.

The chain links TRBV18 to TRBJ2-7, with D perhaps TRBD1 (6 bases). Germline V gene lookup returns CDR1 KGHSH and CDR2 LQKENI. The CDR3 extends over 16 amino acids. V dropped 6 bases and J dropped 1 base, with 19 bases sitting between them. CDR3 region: CASSTGGQGQSYEQYF. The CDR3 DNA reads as TGTGCCAGCTCGACCGGTGGTCAGGGGCAATCCTACGAGCAGTACTTC.

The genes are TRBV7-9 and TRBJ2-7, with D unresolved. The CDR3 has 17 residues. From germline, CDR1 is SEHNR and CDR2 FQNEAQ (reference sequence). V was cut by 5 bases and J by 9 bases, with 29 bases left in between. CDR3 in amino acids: CASSLSSLAGRALWQYF. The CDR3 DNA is TGTGCCAGCAGCCTCTCTTCCCTGGCAGGCCGGGCGTTATGGCAGTACTTC.

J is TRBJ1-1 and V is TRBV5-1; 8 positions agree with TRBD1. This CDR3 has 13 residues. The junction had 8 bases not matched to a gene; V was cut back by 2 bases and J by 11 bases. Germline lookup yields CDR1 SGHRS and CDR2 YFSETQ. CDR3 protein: CASSFQDRAEAFF. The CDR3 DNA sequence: TGCGCCAGCAGCTTCCAGGACAGGGCCGAGGCTTTCTTT.

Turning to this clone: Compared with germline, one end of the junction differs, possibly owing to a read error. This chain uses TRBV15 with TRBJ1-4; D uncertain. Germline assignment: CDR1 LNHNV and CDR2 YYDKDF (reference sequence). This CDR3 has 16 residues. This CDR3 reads CATSRDRSRPNKKLFF. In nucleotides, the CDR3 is TGTGCCACCAGCAGAGATCGGAGCAGGCCTAATAAAAAACTGTTTTTT. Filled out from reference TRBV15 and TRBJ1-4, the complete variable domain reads DAMVIQNPRYQVTQFGKPVTLSCSQTLNHNVMYWYQQKSSQAPKLLFHYYDKDFNNEADTPDNFQSRRPNTSFCFLDIRSPGLGDTAMYLCATSRDRSRPNKKLFFGSGTQLSVL.

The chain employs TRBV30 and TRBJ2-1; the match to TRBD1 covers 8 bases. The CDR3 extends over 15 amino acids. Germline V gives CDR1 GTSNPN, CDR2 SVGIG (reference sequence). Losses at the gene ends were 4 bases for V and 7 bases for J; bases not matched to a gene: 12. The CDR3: CAWTDRGSLRNEQFF. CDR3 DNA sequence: TGTGCCTGGACAGACAGGGGCAGCTTACGGAATGAGCAGTTCTTC.